These T cell receptor beta chains were read from a single sample in a study of cytomegalovirus exposure and HLA in healthy donors. Profiled with immunoSEQ multiplex PCR; TCRdb holds only in-frame clones, not every one. The sample holds some 130,000 clones, about 74% seen once. Sample: PBMCs. The receptors here all came from a male donor in good health and CMV-seronegative. The CDR3 runs from the conserved cysteine through the conserved F or W. Fields, in order: V gene, clone size, J gene, D gene, CDR3 protein, CDR3 DNA. The D gene is left open where the match is weak. Part of the rows lack a size; the others show once, few, many or a class for expanded clones.

TRBV7-2	.	TRBJ1-5	.	CASSLAHGGANQPQHF	TGTGCCAGCAGCTTAGCGCATGGGGGGGCCAATCAGCCCCAGCATTTT
TRBV6-6	.	TRBJ1-5	.	CASTPPGQNNQPQHF	TGTGCCAGCACCCCCCCTGGACAGAACAATCAGCCCCAGCATTTT
TRBV28	.	TRBJ1-6	.	CASSETESSYNSPLHF	TGTGCCAGCAGTGAGACAGAGAGCTCCTATAATTCACCCCTCCACTTT
TRBV19	.	TRBJ1-5	TRBD1	CASSIPTRRQGGQPQHF	TGTGCCAGTAGTATCCCAACGAGGAGACAGGGCGGCCAGCCCCAGCATTTT
TRBV5-4	once	TRBJ2-3	TRBD2	CASSLRSGRVGDTQYF	TGTGCCAGCAGCTTGAGGAGCGGGAGAGTCGGAGATACGCAGTATTTT
TRBV28	.	TRBJ1-5	TRBD1	CASSTGQRSNQPQHF	TGTGCCAGCAGTACGGGACAGCGGAGCAATCAGCCCCAGCATTTT
TRBV6-1	.	TRBJ1-4	.	CASSDRGFGTNEKLFF	TGTGCCAGCAGTGACAGGGGTTTTGGAACTAATGAAAAACTGTTTTTT
TRBV11-2	few	TRBJ1-2	.	CASSLWSPSRNGYTF	TGTGCCAGCAGCTTATGGAGCCCTAGTAGGAATGGCTACACCTTC
TRBV4-2	.	TRBJ1-2	.	CASSQESGSNYGYTF	TGTGCCAGCAGCCAAGAGTCAGGGTCTAACTATGGCTACACCTTC
TRBV6-1	.	TRBJ2-3	.	CASTRAQGSDTQYF	TGTGCCAGCACCCGAGCGCAGGGGTCAGATACGCAGTATTTT
TRBV30	.	TRBJ2-7	TRBD2	CAWTRTSGTYYEQYF	TGTGCCTGGACCAGAACTAGCGGGACTTATTACGAGCAGTACTTC
TRBV7-9	.	TRBJ2-7	.	CASSAAYEQYF	TGTGCCAGCAGCGCCGCGTACGAGCAGTACTTC
TRBV4-1	few	TRBJ2-1	TRBD2	CASSPSGGFGVAQFF	TGCGCCAGCAGCCCAAGCGGGGGGTTCGGGGTTGCGCAGTTCTTC
TRBV6-5	.	TRBJ2-1	TRBD2	CASLAGVSNEQFF	TGTGCCAGCCTAGCGGGAGTCTCCAATGAGCAGTTCTTC
TRBV5-4	.	TRBJ2-1	.	CASSLAGLDGRQFF	TGTGCCAGCAGCTTGGCGGGATTGGACGGGCGGCAGTTCTTC
TRBV13	.	TRBJ2-1	.	CASSFGARLSNEQFF	TGTGCCAGCAGCTTCGGAGCAAGGCTATCCAATGAGCAGTTCTTC
TRBV2	.	TRBJ1-2	TRBD1	CASSESTGGQTSYGYTF	TGTGCCAGCAGTGAGTCGACAGGGGGCCAAACTTCCTATGGCTACACCTTC
TRBV7-9	.	TRBJ2-5	TRBD2	CASSLSTSGGSRQTQYF	TGTGCCAGCAGCTTGAGCACTAGCGGGGGGTCGAGACAGACCCAGTACTTC
TRBV19	few	TRBJ1-1	TRBD1	CASSGATGRANTEAFF	TGTGCCAGTAGTGGGGCGACAGGGCGGGCGAACACTGAAGCTTTCTTT
TRBV2	.	TRBJ2-5	.	CASSESGTYQETQYF	TGTGCCAGCAGTGAATCGGGGACTTACCAAGAGACCCAGTACTTC
TRBV14	.	TRBJ1-1	.	CASSRSGLADATEAFF	TGTGCCAGCAGCCGGTCAGGGCTGGCAGATGCGACTGAAGCTTTCTTT
TRBV7-2	.	TRBJ2-1	.	CASSLQRLAYNEQFF	TGTGCCAGCAGCTTACAGAGACTAGCCTACAATGAGCAGTTCTTC
TRBV4-3	.	TRBJ2-7	TRBD1	CASSQDRGTGAFEQYF	TGCGCCAGCAGCCAAGATCGGGGGACAGGCGCTTTCGAGCAGTACTTC
TRBV28	.	TRBJ1-4	TRBD1	CASNLGQGGIHEKLFF	TGTGCCAGCAACTTAGGACAGGGCGGGATACATGAAAAACTGTTTTTT
TRBV4-3	.	TRBJ2-1	TRBD2	CASSQATSGRGSYNEQFF	TGCGCCAGCAGCCAAGCGACTAGCGGGAGGGGGTCCTACAATGAGCAGTTCTTC
TRBV7-2	medium-sized	TRBJ2-2	.	CASSPSTGELFF	TGTGCCAGCAGCCCTAGCACCGGGGAGCTGTTTTTT
TRBV9	.	TRBJ1-5	.	CASSVGGHPNQPQHF	TGTGCCAGCAGCGTAGGGGGACACCCCAATCAGCCCCAGCATTTT
TRBV27	once	TRBJ1-1	.	CASSLSQDSEAFF	TGTGCCAGCAGTTTATCTCAGGACAGCGAAGCTTTCTTT
TRBV5-1	.	TRBJ1-1	TRBD1	CASRTGQGEGEAFF	TGCGCCAGTCGGACAGGACAAGGCGAGGGGGAAGCTTTCTTT
TRBV27	.	TRBJ1-1	TRBD1	CASSPTGQGMNTEAFF	TGTGCCAGCAGTCCTACGGGACAGGGAATGAACACTGAAGCTTTCTTT
TRBV5-6	once	TRBJ1-2	.	CASSLRGFAFDGYTF	TGTGCCAGCAGCTTGAGGGGATTCGCTTTCGATGGCTACACCTTC
TRBV28	.	TRBJ1-1	.	CASSLMTVRSNTEAFF	TGTGCCAGCAGCTTAATGACAGTCAGGTCCAACACTGAAGCTTTCTTT
TRBV19	once	TRBJ1-5	TRBD1	CASSMGQGARSNQPQHF	TGTGCCAGTAGTATGGGGCAGGGGGCTAGGAGCAATCAGCCCCAGCATTTT
TRBV6-5	few	TRBJ2-7	TRBD1	CASRMGPGQSYEQYF	TGTGCCAGCCGTATGGGACCGGGACAGTCATACGAGCAGTACTTC
TRBV19	.	TRBJ2-1	TRBD2	CASSTGLAGPSYNEQFF	TGTGCCAGTAGTACGGGACTAGCGGGACCCTCCTACAATGAGCAGTTCTTC
TRBV7-2	.	TRBJ2-5	TRBD1	CASSFDRGRETQYF	TGTGCCAGCAGCTTTGACAGGGGGCGAGAGACCCAGTACTTC
TRBV2	.	TRBJ2-6	.	CASSPRVGANVLTF	TGTGCCAGCAGTCCCAGGGTCGGGGCCAACGTCCTGACTTTC
TRBV4-2	.	TRBJ2-7	.	CASSQFPGGSYEQYF	TGTGCCAGCAGCCAGTTCCCCGGGGGCTCCTACGAGCAGTACTTC
TRBV18	.	TRBJ2-1	TRBD1	CASSPKGAGEQFF	TGTGCCAGCTCACCGAAGGGGGCCGGTGAGCAGTTCTTC
TRBV5-6	.	TRBJ2-5	.	CASSLGLATQYF	TGTGCCAGCAGCTTGGGGTTAGCGACCCAGTACTTC
TRBV5-6	.	TRBJ2-4	TRBD2	CASSRGLAPGNIQYF	TGTGCCAGCAGCCGGGGACTAGCGCCCGGAAACATTCAGTACTTC
TRBV18	.	TRBJ2-1	TRBD2	CASSLPGVAGVGNEQFF	TGTGCCAGCTCACTTCCTGGGGTAGCGGGAGTAGGCAATGAGCAGTTCTTC
TRBV9	.	TRBJ2-2	.	CASSVFPNTGELFF	TGTGCCAGCAGCGTGTTCCCAAACACCGGGGAGCTGTTTTTT
TRBV2	few	TRBJ2-7	TRBD1	CASSPDRGREQYF	TGTGCCAGCAGTCCCGACAGGGGGCGCGAGCAGTACTTC
TRBV30	.	TRBJ2-7	.	CAWSLRGGPSYEQYF	TGTGCCTGGAGTCTGAGGGGGGGGCCCTCCTACGAGCAGTACTTC
TRBV28	.	TRBJ1-1	TRBD1	CASMNRQGARRPEAFF	TGTGCCAGCATGAATCGGCAGGGGGCGCGTAGACCTGAAGCTTTCTTT
TRBV18	.	TRBJ2-5	TRBD2	CASSPPGLAGGETQYF	TGTGCCAGCTCACCTCCAGGACTAGCGGGTGGCGAGACCCAGTACTTC
TRBV18	.	TRBJ1-2	.	CASSPQGDYGYTF	TGTGCCAGCTCACCACAGGGGGACTATGGCTACACCTTC
TRBV27	.	TRBJ2-3	TRBD2	CASSLAGDWTDTQYF	TGTGCCAGCAGCCTAGCGGGGGATTGGACAGATACGCAGTATTTT
TRBV2	once	TRBJ2-7	.	CASSETRSYEQYF	TGTGCCAGCAGCGAGACACGGTCCTACGAGCAGTACTTC
TRBV18	few	TRBJ1-2	TRBD1	CASSPSRQGGYTF	TGTGCCAGCTCACCCTCCAGACAGGGTGGCTACACCTTC
TRBV10-3	once	TRBJ1-2	.	CATRIADSKYGYTF	TGTGCCACCCGGATCGCGGACAGCAAGTATGGCTACACCTTC